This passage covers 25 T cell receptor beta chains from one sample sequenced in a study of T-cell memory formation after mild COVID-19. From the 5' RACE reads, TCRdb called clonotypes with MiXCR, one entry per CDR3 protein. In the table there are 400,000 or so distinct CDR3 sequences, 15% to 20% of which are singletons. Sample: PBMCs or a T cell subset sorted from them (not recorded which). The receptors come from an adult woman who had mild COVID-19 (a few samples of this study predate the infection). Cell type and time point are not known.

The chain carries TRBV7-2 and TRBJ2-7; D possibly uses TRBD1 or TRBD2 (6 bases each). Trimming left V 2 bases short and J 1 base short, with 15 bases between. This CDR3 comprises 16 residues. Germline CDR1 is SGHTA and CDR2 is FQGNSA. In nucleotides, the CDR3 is TGTGCCAGCAGCTTATACGGGGGACACCTGTCCTACGAGCAGTACTTC. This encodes CASSLYGGHLSYEQYF. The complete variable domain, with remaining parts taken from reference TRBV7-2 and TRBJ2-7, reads GAGVSQSPSNKVTEKGKDVELRCDPISGHTALYWYRQSLGQGLEFLIYFQGNSAPDKSGLPSDRFSAERTGGSVSTLTIQRTQQEDSAVYLCASSLYGGHLSYEQYFGPGTRLTVT.

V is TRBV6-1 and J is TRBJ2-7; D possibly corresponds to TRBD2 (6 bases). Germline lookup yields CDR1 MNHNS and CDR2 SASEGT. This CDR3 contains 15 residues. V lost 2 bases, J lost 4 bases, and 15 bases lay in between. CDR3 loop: CASSEPGTVKYEQYF. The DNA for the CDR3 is TGTGCCAGCAGTGAACCCGGGACTGTGAAATACGAGCAGTACTTC.

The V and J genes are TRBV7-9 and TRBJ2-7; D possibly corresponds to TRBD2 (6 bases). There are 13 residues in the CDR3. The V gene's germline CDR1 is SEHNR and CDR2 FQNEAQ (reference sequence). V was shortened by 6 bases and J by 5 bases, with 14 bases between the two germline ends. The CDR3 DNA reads TGTGCCAGCAGTTATACGGGAGTCCACGAGCAGTACTTC. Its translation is CASSYTGVHEQYF. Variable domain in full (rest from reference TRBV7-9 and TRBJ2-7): DTGVSQNPRHKITKRGQNVTFRCDPISEHNRLYWYRQTLGQGPEFLTYFQNEAQLEKSRLLSDRFSAERPKGSFSTLEIQRTEQGDSAMYLCASSYTGVHEQYFGPGTRLTVT.

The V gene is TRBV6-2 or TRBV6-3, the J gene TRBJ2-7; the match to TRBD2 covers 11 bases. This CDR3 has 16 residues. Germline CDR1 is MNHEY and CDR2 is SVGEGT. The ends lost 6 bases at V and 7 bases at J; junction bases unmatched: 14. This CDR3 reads CASRPSGRSLRGEQYF. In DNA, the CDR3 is TGTGCCAGCAGGCCTAGCGGGAGGTCCCTTCGAGGGGAGCAGTACTTC.

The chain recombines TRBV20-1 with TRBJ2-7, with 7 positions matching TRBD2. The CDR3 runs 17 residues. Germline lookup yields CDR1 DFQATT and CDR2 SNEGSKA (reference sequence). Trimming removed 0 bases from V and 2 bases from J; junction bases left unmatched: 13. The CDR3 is CSARDSRLGGSTYEQYF. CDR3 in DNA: TGCAGTGCTAGAGATAGTAGATTGGGAGGGTCTACCTACGAGCAGTACTTC.

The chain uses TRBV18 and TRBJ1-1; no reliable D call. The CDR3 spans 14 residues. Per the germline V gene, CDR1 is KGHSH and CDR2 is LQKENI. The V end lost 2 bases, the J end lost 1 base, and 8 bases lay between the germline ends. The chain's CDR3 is CASSPSSRNTEAFF. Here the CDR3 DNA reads TGTGCCAGCTCACCATCATCTAGGAACACTGAAGCTTTCTTT.

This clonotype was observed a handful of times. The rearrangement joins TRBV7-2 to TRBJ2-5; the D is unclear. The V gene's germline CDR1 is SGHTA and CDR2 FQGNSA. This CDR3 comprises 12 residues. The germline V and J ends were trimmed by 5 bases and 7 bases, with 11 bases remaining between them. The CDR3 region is CASSKPVGTQYF. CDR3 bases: TGTGCCAGCAGCAAACCTGTAGGGACCCAGTACTTC.

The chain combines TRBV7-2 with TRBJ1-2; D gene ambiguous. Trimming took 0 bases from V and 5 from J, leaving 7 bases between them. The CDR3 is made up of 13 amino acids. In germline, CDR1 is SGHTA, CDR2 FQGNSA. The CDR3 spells CASSLASGYGYTF. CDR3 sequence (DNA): TGTGCCAGCAGCTTAGCGTCGGGGTATGGCTACACCTTC. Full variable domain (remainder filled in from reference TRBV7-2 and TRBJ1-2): GAGVSQSPSNKVTEKGKDVELRCDPISGHTALYWYRQSLGQGLEFLIYFQGNSAPDKSGLPSDRFSAERTGGSVSTLTIQRTQQEDSAVYLCASSLASGYGYTFGSGTRLTVV.

CDR3 protein: CASSKVSRYNEQFF. CDR3 sequence (DNA): TGTGCCAGCAGCAAAGTTAGTAGATACAATGAGCAGTTCTTC. The rearrangement joins TRBV21-1 to TRBJ2-1. TRBV21-1 is a pseudogene locus. The CDR3 totals 14 residues.

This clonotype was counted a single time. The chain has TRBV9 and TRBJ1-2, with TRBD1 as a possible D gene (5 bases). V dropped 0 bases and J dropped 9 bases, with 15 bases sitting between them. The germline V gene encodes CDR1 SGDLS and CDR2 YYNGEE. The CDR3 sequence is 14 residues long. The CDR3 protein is CASSVDLARGSYTF. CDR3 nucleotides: TGTGCCAGCAGCGTAGACCTGGCGCGGGGGAGCTACACCTTC.

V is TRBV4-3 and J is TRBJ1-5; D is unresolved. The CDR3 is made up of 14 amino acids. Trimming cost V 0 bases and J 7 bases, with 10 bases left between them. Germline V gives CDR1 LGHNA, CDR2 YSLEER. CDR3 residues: CASSQEVGYQPQHF. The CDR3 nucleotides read TGCGCCAGCAGCCAAGAGGTGGGTTACCAGCCCCAGCATTTT.

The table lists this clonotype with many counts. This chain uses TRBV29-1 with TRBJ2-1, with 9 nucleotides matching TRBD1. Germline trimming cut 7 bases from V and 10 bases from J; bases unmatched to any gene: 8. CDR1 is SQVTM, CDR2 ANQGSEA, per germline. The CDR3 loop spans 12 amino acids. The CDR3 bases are TGCAGCGCCCCACAGGGGGCACGCGAGCAGTTCTTC. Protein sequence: CSAPQGAREQFF.

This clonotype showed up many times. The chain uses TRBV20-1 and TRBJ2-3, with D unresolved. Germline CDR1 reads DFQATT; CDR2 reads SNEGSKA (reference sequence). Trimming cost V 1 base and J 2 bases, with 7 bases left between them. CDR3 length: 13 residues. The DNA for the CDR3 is TGCAGTGCTAGAGGGTTCAACACAGATACGCAGTATTTT. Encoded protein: CSARGFNTDTQYF.

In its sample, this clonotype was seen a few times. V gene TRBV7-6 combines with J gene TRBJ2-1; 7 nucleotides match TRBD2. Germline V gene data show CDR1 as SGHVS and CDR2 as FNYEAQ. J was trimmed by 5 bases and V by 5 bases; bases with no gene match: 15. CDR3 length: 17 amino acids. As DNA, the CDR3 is TGTGCCAGCAGCCAACGCGTTGCGGGGGTAGAGGACAATGAGCAGTTCTTC. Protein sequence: CASSQRVAGVEDNEQFF.

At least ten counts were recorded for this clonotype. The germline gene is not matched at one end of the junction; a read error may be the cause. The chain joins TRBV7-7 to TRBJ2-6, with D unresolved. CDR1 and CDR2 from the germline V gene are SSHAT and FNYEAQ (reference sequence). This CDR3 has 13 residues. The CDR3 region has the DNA TGTGCTAGCAGCCCCGCTGGGGCCAACGTCCTGACTTTC. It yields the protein CASSPAGANVLTF.

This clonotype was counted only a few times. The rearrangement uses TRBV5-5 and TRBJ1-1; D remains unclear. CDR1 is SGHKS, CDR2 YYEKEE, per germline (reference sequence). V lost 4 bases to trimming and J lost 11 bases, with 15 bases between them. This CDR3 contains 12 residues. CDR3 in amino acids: CASSPDSGWAFF. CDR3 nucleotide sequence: TGTGCCAGCAGCCCAGATTCGGGGTGGGCTTTCTTT.

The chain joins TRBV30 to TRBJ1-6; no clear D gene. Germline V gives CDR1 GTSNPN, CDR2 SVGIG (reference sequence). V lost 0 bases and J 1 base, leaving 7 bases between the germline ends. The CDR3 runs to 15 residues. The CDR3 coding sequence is TGTGCCTGGAGTGTTGGAGGATCCTATAATTCACCCCTCCACTTT. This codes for CAWSVGGSYNSPLHF.

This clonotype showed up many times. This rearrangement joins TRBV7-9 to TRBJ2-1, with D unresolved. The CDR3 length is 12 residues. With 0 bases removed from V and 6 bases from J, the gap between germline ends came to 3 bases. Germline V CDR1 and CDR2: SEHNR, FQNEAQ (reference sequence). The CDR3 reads CASSLASNEQFF. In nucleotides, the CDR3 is TGTGCCAGCAGCTTAGCTAGCAATGAGCAGTTCTTC.

The CDR3, as DNA: TGTGCCAGCAGCCCCGGACAGTCCAGGGTGAATCAGCCCCAGCATTTT. Its translation: CASSPGQSRVNQPQHF. The chain has TRBV2 and TRBJ1-5, with D perhaps TRBD1 (6 bases). V shed 6 bases and J shed 4 bases, with 19 bases lying between them. Germline V gene lookup returns CDR1 SNHLY and CDR2 FYNNEI. The CDR3 runs to 16 residues.

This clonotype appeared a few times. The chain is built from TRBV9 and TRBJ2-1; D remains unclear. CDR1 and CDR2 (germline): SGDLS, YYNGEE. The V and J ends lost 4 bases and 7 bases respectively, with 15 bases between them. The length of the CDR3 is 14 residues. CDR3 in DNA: TGTGCCAGCAGCACCCCGGAAGGGTTGAATGAGCAGTTCTTC. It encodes CASSTPEGLNEQFF.

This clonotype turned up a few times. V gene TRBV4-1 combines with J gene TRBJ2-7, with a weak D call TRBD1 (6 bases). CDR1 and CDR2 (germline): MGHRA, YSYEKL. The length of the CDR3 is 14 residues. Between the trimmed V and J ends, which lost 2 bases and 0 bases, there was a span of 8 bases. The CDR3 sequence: CASSQMGASYEQYF. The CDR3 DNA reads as TGCGCCAGCAGCCAAATGGGGGCCTCCTACGAGCAGTACTTC.

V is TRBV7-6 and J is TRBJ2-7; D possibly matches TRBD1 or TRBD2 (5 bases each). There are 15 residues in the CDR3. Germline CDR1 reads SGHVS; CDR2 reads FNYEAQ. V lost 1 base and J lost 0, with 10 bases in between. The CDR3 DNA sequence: TGTGCCAGCAGCTTAGTGTTCGGGGCCTCCTACGAGCAGTACTTC. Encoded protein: CASSLVFGASYEQYF. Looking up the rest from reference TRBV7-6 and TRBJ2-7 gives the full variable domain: GAGVSQSPRYKVTKRGQDVALRCDPISGHVSLYWYRQALGQGPEFLTYFNYEAQQDKSGLPNDRFSAERPEGSISTLTIQRTEQRDSAMYRCASSLVFGASYEQYFGPGTRLTVT.

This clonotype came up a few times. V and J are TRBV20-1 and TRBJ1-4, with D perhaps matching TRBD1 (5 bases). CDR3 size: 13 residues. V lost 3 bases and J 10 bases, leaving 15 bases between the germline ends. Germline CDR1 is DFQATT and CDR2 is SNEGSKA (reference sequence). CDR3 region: CSASEGLFVKLFF. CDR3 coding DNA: TGCAGTGCTAGTGAGGGGCTTTTCGTAAAACTGTTTTTT.

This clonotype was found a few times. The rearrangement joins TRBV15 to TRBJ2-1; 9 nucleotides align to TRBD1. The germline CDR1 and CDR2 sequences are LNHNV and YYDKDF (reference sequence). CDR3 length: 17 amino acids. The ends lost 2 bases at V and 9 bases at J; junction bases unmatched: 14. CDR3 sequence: CATSRPQPGQGLGEQFF. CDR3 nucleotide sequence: TGTGCCACCAGCAGACCCCAACCGGGACAGGGTTTAGGTGAGCAGTTCTTC.

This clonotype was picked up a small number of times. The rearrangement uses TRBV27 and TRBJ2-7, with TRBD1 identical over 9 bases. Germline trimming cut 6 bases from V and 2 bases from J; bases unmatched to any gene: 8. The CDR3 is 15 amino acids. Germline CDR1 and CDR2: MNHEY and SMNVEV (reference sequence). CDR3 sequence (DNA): TGTGCCAGCAGCACAGGGGGCCCTGGGGCCTACGAGCAGTACTTC. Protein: CASSTGGPGAYEQYF.